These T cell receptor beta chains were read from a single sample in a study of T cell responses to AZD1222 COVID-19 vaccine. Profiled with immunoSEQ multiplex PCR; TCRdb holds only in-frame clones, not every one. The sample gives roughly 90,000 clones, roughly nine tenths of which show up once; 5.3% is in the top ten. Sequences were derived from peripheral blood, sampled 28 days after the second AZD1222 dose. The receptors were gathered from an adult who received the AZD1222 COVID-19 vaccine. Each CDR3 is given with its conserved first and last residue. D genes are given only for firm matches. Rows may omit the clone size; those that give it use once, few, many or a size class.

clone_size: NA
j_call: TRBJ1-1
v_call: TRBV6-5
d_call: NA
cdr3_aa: CASSYIDRPEAFF
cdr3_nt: TGTGCCAGCAGTTACATAGACAGACCTGAAGCTTTCTTT

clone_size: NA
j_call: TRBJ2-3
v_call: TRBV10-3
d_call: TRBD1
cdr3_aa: CAISSNPFSDRDTDTQYF
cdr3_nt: TGTGCCATCAGTTCCAACCCATTTTCGGACAGGGACACAGATACGCAGTATTTT

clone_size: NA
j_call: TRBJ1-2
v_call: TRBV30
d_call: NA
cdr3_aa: CAWSGQGYTF
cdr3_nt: TGTGCCTGGAGTGGACAGGGCTACACCTTC

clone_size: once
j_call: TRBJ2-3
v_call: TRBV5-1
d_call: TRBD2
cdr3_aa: CASSLRSSGGESTDTQYF
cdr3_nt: TGCGCCAGCAGCCTGAGGAGTAGCGGGGGAGAAAGCACAGATACGCAGTATTTT

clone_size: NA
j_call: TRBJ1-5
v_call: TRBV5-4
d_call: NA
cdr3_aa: CASSLGPNQPQHF
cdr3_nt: TGTGCCAGCAGCCTGGGCCCGAATCAGCCCCAGCATTTT

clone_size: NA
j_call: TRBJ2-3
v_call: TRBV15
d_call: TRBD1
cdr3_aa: CATRNPGQGTDTQYF
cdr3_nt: TGTGCCACCAGGAATCCGGGACAGGGCACAGATACGCAGTATTTT

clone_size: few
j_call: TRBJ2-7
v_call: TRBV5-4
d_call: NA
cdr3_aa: CASSLSLWGPYEQYF
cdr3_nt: TGTGCCAGCAGCCTTTCTCTCTGGGGCCCCTACGAGCAGTACTTC

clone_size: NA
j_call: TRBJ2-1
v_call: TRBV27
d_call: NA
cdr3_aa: CASSHGYNEQFF
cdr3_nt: TGTGCCAGCAGCCATGGGTACAATGAGCAGTTCTTC

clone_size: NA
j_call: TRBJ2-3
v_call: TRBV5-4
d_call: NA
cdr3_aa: CASSYWVETDTQYF
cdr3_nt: TGTGCCAGCAGCTACTGGGTGGAGACAGATACGCAGTATTTT

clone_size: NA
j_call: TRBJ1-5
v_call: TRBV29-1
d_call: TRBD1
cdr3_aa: CSGGQGWDQPQHF
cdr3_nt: TGCAGCGGTGGACAGGGGTGGGATCAGCCCCAGCATTTT

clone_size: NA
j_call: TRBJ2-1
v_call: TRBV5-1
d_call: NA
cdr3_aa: CASSSAVHNEQFF
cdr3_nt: TGCGCCAGCAGCTCCGCCGTCCACAATGAGCAGTTCTTC

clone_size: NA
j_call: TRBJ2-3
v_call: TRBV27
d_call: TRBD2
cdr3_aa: CASSLAGVSTDTQYF
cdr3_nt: TGTGCCAGCAGTTTGGCGGGGGTCAGCACAGATACGCAGTATTTT

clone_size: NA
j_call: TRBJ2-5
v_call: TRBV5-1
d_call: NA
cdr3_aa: CASSLGRGSETQYF
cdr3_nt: TGCGCCAGCAGCTTGGGAAGGGGGTCGGAGACCCAGTACTTC

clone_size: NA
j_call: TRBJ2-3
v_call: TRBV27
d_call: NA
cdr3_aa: CAVTHRTLADTQYF
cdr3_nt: TGTGCCGTAACCCACAGGACCTTAGCCGATACGCAGTATTTT

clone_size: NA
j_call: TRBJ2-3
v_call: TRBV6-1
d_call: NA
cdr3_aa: CASSELSLSFGDTQYF
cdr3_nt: TGTGCCAGCAGTGAACTCAGTTTGAGCTTTGGAGATACGCAGTATTTT

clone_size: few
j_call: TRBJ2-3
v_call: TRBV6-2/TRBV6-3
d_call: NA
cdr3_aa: CASSQGDTQYF
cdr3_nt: TGTGCCAGCAGCCAGGGAGATACGCAGTATTTT

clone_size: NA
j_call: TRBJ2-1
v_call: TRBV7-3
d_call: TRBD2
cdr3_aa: CASSLALADYNEQFF
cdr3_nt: TGTGCCAGCAGCTTAGCACTAGCGGATTACAATGAGCAGTTCTTC

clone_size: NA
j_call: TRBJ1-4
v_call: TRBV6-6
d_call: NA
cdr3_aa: CASSYPVFGENEKLFF
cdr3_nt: TGTGCCAGCAGTTACCCGGTCTTCGGGGAAAATGAAAAACTGTTTTTT

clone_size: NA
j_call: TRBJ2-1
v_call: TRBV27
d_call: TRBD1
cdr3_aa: CASSLGTGSYNEQFF
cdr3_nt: TGTGCCAGCAGTTTAGGGACAGGGAGCTACAATGAGCAGTTCTTC

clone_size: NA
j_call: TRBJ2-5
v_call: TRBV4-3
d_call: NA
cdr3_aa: CASSSQLGRKETQYF
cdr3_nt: TGCGCCAGCAGCTCACAACTCGGGCGAAAGGAGACCCAGTACTTC

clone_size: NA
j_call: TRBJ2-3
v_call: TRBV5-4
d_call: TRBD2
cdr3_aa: CASSPPPAGGKLSTDTQYF
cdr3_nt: TGTGCCAGCAGCCCACCCCCGGCGGGGGGGAAGTTAAGCACAGATACGCAGTATTTT

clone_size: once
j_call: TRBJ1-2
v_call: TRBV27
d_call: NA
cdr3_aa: CATGGLFDYGYTF
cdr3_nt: TGTGCCACGGGAGGACTCTTCGACTATGGCTACACCTTC